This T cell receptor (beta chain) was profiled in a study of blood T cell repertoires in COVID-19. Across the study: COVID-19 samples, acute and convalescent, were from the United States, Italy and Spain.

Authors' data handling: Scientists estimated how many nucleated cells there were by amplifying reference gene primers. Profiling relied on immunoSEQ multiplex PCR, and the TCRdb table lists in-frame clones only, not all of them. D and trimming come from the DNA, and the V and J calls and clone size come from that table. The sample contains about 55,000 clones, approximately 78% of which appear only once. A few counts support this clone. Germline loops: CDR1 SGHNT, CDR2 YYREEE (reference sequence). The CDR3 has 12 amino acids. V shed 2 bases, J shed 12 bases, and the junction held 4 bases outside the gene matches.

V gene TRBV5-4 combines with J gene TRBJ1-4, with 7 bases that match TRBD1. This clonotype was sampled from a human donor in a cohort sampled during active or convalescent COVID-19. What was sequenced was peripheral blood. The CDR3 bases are TGTGCCAGCAGCTTTGGGGGGACAGAACTGTTTTTT. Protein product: CASSFGGTELFF.